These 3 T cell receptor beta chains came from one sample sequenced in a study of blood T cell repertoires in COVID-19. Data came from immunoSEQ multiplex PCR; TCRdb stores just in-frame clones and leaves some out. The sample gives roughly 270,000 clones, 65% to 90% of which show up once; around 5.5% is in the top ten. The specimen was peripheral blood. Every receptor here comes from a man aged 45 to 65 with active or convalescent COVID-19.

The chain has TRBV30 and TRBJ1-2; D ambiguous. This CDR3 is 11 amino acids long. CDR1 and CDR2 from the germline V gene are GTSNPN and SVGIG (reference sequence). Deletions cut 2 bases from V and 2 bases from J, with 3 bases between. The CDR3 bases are TGTGCCTGGAGTACAAACTATGGCTACACCTTC. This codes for CAWSTNYGYTF.

This CDR3 reads CASSPGTGEQPQHF. The DNA for the CDR3 is TGTGCCAGCTCACCCGGGACAGGGGAACAGCCCCAGCATTTT. The V call is TRBV18, the J call TRBJ1-5; 10 bases map to TRBD1. The CDR3 consists of 14 residues. V lost 3 bases to trimming and J lost 7 bases; unmatched junction nucleotides: 3. Looked up from germline, CDR1 is KGHSH and CDR2 is LQKENI.

CDR3 amino acids: CASRPPSSSYNSPLHF. CDR3 coding DNA: TGTGCCAGCAGGCCCCCTTCGAGCTCCTATAATTCACCCCTCCACTTT. V and J are TRBV7-9 and TRBJ1-6; the D is unclear. CDR1 and CDR2 (germline): SEHNR, FQNEAQ (reference sequence). The CDR3 length is 16 residues. V was pared by 6 bases and J by 0 bases, with 12 bases between.